The T cell receptor beta chain described here comes from a study of CD8+CD57+ T cells in acquired aplastic anemia. Background on the study: Sorting CD4+ and CD8+ cells gave DNA averaging about 3.2 ug. On average, healthy donors gave 8.5 million to 14 million reads for CD4+ cells. Whole-study findings and limits: Patients and controls were not found to differ significantly in CD8+ Simpson's diversity. Both patients and controls carried the same twenty-nine CD8+ CDR3 sequences.

Genomic DNA was employed as the template in profiling TCR beta VDJ and CDR3. Via MiXCR, TCRdb re-called the reads, giving one row per CDR3 protein. The table includes 190,000 or so distinct CDR3 sequences, around 60% detected once. Germline V gene data show CDR1 as SQVTM and CDR2 as ANQGSEA. Trimming at V came to 6 bases and at J to 2 bases, leaving 6 bases not matched to a gene. CDR3 length: 16 amino acids. A remark on this clonotype: As yet, its antigen is unknown.

Sequencing was done on a sample of sorted CD4+, CD8+, or CD8+CD57+ T cells (not recorded which) from PBMCs. The receptor's source is a human donor in good health. The chain employs TRBV29-1 and TRBJ2-2, with TRBD2 identical over 13 bases. The DNA of the CDR3 is TGCAGCGTCGCCGGGACTAGCGGGATCAACACCGGGGAGCTGTTTTTT. As protein: CSVAGTSGINTGELFF.